The clone carrying this T cell receptor beta chain was picked up a small number of times. What it binds is unknown. V trimming: 6 bases; J trimming: 5 bases; junction bases outside the gene matches: 5. Germline values: CDR1 KGHDR, CDR2 SFDVKD. The CDR3 spans 14 residues. The data derive from a study of T cells in Graves' hyperthyroidism and ophthalmopathy. Background on the study: The blood sample was taken at first diagnosis, before treatment began. Findings of the study overall: Most clonotypes expanded in the thyroid (above 0.001) were also present in blood. Model-based prediction identified ophthalmopathy a median roughly six months prior to its onset. From stable hyperthyroidism, ophthalmopathy was set apart by a 13 V-J model.

Using RNA transcripts as the source, TCR beta CDR3 regions were amplified. The HTBI primer set served for first-round RT-PCR of the TCR CDR3. In TCRdb, the multiplex PCR reads were re-called with MiXCR into one record per CDR3 protein. The sample holds 450,000 to 650,000 distinct CDR3 sequences; 13% to 15% are singletons and the top ten take approximately 6.4%. This clonotype was sampled from a young woman with Graves' ophthalmopathy. The chain joins TRBV24-1 to TRBJ2-3; 9 bases match TRBD2. The specimen sequenced was blood. The CDR3 protein is CATSPAGGRDTQYF. As DNA, the CDR3 is TGTGCCACCAGTCCGGCGGGAGGGAGAGATACGCAGTATTTT.